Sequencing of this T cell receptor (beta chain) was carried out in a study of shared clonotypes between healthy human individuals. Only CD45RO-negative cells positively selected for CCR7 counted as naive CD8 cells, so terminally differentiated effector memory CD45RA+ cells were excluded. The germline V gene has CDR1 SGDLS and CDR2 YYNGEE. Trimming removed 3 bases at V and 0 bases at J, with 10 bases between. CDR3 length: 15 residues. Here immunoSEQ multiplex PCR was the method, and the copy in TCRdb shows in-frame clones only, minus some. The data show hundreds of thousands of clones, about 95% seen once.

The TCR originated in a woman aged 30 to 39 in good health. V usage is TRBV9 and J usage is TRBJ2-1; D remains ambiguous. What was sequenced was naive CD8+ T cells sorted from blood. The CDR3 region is CASSAHDSSYNEQFF. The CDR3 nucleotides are TGTGCCAGCAGCGCCCACGATAGCTCCTACAATGAGCAGTTCTTC. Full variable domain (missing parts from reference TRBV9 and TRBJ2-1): DSGVTQTPKHLITATGQRVTLRCSPRSGDLSVYWYQQSLDQGLQFLIQYYNGEERAKGNILERFSAQQFPDLHSELNLSSLELGDSALYFCASSAHDSSYNEQFFGPGTRLTVL.